The 14 T cell receptor beta chains presented below share a single source sample, sequenced in a study of cytomegalovirus exposure and HLA in healthy donors. Amplification used 60 Vbeta primers and 13 Jbeta primers. Here immunoSEQ multiplex PCR was the method, and the copy in TCRdb shows in-frame clones only, minus some. The repertoire includes tens of thousands of clones, about 84% of them detected once, and approximately 5.9% sits in the top ten. Sequencing was carried out using PBMCs. These TCRs come from a male donor in good health and CMV-seronegative.

The chain carries TRBV4-3 and TRBJ2-3; the match to TRBD2 covers 10 bases. CDR1 and CDR2 from the germline V gene are LGHNA and YSLEER. The CDR3 has 16 amino acids. The ends lost 4 bases at V and 0 bases at J; junction bases unmatched: 4. The CDR3 protein is CASSLGLADSTDTQYF. The CDR3 bases are TGCGCCAGCAGCCTTGGACTAGCGGATAGCACAGATACGCAGTATTTT.

The V and J genes are TRBV5-1 and TRBJ2-3; 8 bases align to TRBD2. The CDR3 loop spans 16 amino acids. In germline, CDR1 is SGHRS, CDR2 YFSETQ. V trimming: 4 bases; J trimming: 0 bases; junction bases outside the gene matches: 7. This chain's CDR3 is CASSPTRGDSTDTQYF. The CDR3 DNA sequence: TGCGCCAGCAGCCCGACGCGGGGGGACAGCACAGATACGCAGTATTTT.

This clone has only a few counts. The V call is TRBV25-1, the J call TRBJ1-1; D call uncertain. CDR1 is MGHDK, CDR2 SYGVNS, per germline. Trimming pared 0 bases from V and 11 bases from J, leaving 13 bases between. The CDR3 has 13 amino acids. The CDR3 region has the DNA TGTGCCAGCAGTGAATATCGAGACTCAAAGGCTTTCTTT. Translating it yields CASSEYRDSKAFF.

This rearrangement joins TRBV29-1 to TRBJ1-1; the D gene is possibly TRBD1 (5 bases). This CDR3 spans 13 amino acids. Deletions cut 5 bases from V and 1 base from J, with 11 bases between. Germline lookup yields CDR1 SQVTM and CDR2 ANQGSEA. In DNA, the CDR3 is TGCAGCGTTAGGGGTCTGGGGAACACTGAAGCTTTCTTT. This sequence encodes CSVRGLGNTEAFF.

V usage is TRBV6-6 and J usage is TRBJ1-5; D gene ambiguous. Trimming cost V 5 bases and J 3 bases, with 5 bases left between them. Germline assignment: CDR1 MNHNY and CDR2 SVGAGI (reference sequence). This CDR3 comprises 12 residues. This CDR3 is CASSTPNQPQHF. As DNA, the CDR3 is TGTGCCAGCAGTACTCCCAATCAGCCCCAGCATTTT.

V and J are TRBV15 and TRBJ1-5; the D gene is possibly TRBD1 (6 bases). This CDR3 region has 15 residues. The V gene lost 0 bases and the J gene lost 3 bases, with 9 bases spanning the gap. Germline CDR1 LNHNV, CDR2 YYDKDF (reference sequence). The chain's CDR3 is CATSREGHNNQPQHF. As DNA, the CDR3 is TGTGCCACCAGCAGAGAGGGACATAACAATCAGCCCCAGCATTTT.

This chain uses TRBV15 with TRBJ1-1; D not certain. V lost 2 bases and J 6 bases, leaving 25 bases between the germline ends. Germline assignment: CDR1 LNHNV and CDR2 YYDKDF (reference sequence). The CDR3 contains 18 residues. CDR3 DNA: TGTGCCACCAGCAGAAACATCTTGGTGACGCCCGGAGGGTCTGAAGCTTTCTTT. As protein: CATSRNILVTPGGSEAFF.

The chain has TRBV30 and TRBJ1-2, with TRBD1 as a possible D gene (5 bases). The germline CDR1 and CDR2 sequences are GTSNPN and SVGIG (reference sequence). V was trimmed by 1 base and J by 4 bases, leaving 10 bases between them. The CDR3 contains 13 residues. The CDR3 DNA reads TGTGCCTGGAGTGGGCAGGGTCTCTATGGCTACACCTTC. This gives the protein CAWSGQGLYGYTF.

This clone has a single count. V gene TRBV19 combines with J gene TRBJ1-5; weak D call: TRBD1 (5 bases). The CDR3 is 14 amino acids. V lost 2 bases to trimming and J lost 7 bases, with 12 bases between them. From germline, CDR1 is LNHDA and CDR2 SQIVND (reference sequence). DNA of the CDR3: TGTGCCAGTAGTATAAGGGCAGGGCTCCAGCCCCAGCATTTT. Protein: CASSIRAGLQPQHF.

The chain recombines TRBV15 with TRBJ1-2, with 8 positions matching TRBD1. CDR3 length: 18 residues. Unmatched junction bases numbered 13, after V lost 1 base and J lost 3 bases. The germline V gene has CDR1 LNHNV and CDR2 YYDKDF (reference sequence). DNA for the CDR3: TGTGCCACCAGCAGAGGAGGACAGGGAGGAAAGGTGGACTATGGCTACACCTTC. It is translated as CATSRGGQGGKVDYGYTF.

The chain joins TRBV19 to TRBJ2-1, with TRBD2 matching 7 bases. The CDR3 contains 15 residues. The V and J ends lost 7 bases and 2 bases, in that order; junction bases with no gene match: 8. CDR1 and CDR2 (germline): LNHDA, SQIVND (reference sequence). In nucleotides, the CDR3 is TGTGCCAGTACTGGTGGGGGGGACCCCTACAATGAGCAGTTCTTC. It encodes CASTGGGDPYNEQFF.

This clone showed up just a few times. V usage is TRBV25-1 and J usage is TRBJ1-1; D call uncertain. Germline CDR1 reads MGHDK; CDR2 reads SYGVNS. V lost 5 bases, J lost 7 bases, and 8 bases lay in between. This CDR3 contains 11 residues. CDR3 region: CASSPGVEAFF. The CDR3 coding sequence is TGTGCCAGCAGTCCCGGGGTTGAAGCTTTCTTT.

This chain joins TRBV30 and TRBJ1-2, with 7 positions matching TRBD1. Trimming took 5 bases from V and 6 from J; bases not matched to a gene: 3. The length of the CDR3 is 11 residues. Germline CDR1 reads GTSNPN; CDR2 reads SVGIG (reference sequence). The CDR3 region has the DNA TGTGCCTGGTACAGGGGAGATGGCTACACCTTC. Translating it yields CAWYRGDGYTF.

This clone is a singleton in its sample. At one end, the junction sequence differs from germline, possibly due to a read error. The rearrangement joins TRBV9 to TRBJ2-2; D possibly corresponds to TRBD2 (5 bases). The germline gives CDR1 SGDLS, CDR2 YYNGEE. The CDR3 runs 15 residues. The CDR3 reads CASSVVGSNAGELLF. The CDR3 DNA reads as TGTGCCAGCAGCGTAGTAGGTAGTAACGCCGGGGAGCTGCTTTTT.